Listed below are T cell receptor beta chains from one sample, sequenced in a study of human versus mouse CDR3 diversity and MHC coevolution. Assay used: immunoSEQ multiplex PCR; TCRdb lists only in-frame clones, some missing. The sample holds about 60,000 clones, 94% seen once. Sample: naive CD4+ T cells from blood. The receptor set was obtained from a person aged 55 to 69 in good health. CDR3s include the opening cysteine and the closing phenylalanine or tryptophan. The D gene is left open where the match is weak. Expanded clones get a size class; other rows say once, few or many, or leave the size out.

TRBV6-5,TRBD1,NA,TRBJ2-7,CASSYPGQGAYEQYF,TGTGCCAGCAGTTACCCGGGACAGGGTGCTTACGAGCAGTACTTC
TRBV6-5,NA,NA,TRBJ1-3,CASSTRGNTIYF,TGTGCCAGCAGTACCAGGGGAAACACCATATATTTT
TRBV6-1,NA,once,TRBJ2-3,CASSPQYNTQYF,TGTGCCAGCAGTCCGCAGTACAATACGCAGTATTTT
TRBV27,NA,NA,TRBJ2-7,CASAPKHEQYF,TGTGCCAGCGCCCCTAAGCACGAGCAGTACTTC
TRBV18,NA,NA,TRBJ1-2,CASSPTQANYGYTF,TGTGCCAGCTCACCTACTCAAGCTAACTATGGCTACACCTTC
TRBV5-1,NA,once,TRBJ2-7,CASSLGDIYEQYF,TGCGCCAGCAGCTTGGGGGACATCTACGAGCAGTACTTC
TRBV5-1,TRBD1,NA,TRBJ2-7,CASSLGSGTGTSREQYF,TGCGCCAGCAGCTTGGGTTCTGGGACAGGGACGAGCCGAGAGCAGTACTTC
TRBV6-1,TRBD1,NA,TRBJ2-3,CASRTGPHTDTQYF,TGTGCCAGTCGGACAGGTCCCCACACAGATACGCAGTATTTT
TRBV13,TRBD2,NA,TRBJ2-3,CASSSQRGWDSSTDTQYF,TGTGCCAGCAGCTCCCAGCGGGGTTGGGATTCTAGCACAGATACGCAGTATTTT
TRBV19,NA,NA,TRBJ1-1,CASSIDGGSAEAFF,TGTGCCAGTAGTATAGATGGGGGGTCCGCTGAAGCTTTCTTT
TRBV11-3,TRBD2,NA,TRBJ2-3,CASSSGLAGGTDTQYF,TGTGCCAGCAGCTCCGGACTAGCGGGAGGCACAGATACGCAGTATTTT
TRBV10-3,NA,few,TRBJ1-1,CATLDSNTEAFF,TGTGCCACCTTGGACAGCAACACTGAAGCTTTCTTT
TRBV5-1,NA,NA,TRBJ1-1,CASAMGADLRNTEAFF,TGCGCCAGCGCCATGGGGGCAGACCTAAGGAACACTGAAGCTTTCTTT
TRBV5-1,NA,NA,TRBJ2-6,CASSFSTGANVLTF,TGCGCCAGCAGCTTTAGTACTGGGGCCAACGTCCTGACTTTC
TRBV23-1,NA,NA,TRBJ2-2,CASSWTPTTGELFF,TGCGCCAGCAGTTGGACACCCACCACCGGGGAGCTGTTTTTT
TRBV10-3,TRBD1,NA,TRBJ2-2,CAIGDRGGTGELFF,TGTGCCATAGGGGACAGGGGCGGTACCGGGGAGCTGTTTTTT
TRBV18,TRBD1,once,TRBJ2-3,CASSPSGTGGTDTQYF,TGTGCCAGCTCACCTTCAGGGACAGGGGGAACAGATACGCAGTATTTT
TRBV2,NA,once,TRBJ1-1,CARAGETEAFF,TGTGCCAGGGCAGGGGAGACTGAAGCTTTCTTT
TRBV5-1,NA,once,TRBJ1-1,CASNPGGRNTEAFF,TGCGCCAGCAATCCTGGGGGCAGGAACACTGAAGCTTTCTTT
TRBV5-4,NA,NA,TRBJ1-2,CASSLVQGNYGYTF,TGTGCCAGCAGCTTGGTTCAGGGTAACTATGGCTACACCTTC
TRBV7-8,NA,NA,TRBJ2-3,CASSSFSPGANPDTQYF,TGTGCCAGCAGCTCCTTCTCCCCGGGAGCGAACCCAGATACGCAGTATTTT
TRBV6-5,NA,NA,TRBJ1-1,CASSYSSGVGTEAFF,TGTGCCAGCAGTTACTCTTCAGGGGTGGGCACTGAAGCTTTCTTT
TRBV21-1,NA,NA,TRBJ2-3,CASSRRSKSGTDTQYF,TGTGCCAGCAGCAGGCGGAGTAAAAGTGGGACAGATACGCAGTATTTT
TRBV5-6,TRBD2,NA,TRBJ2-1,CASSLGGRGTYNEQFF,TGTGCCAGCAGCTTGGGCGGGAGGGGGACCTACAATGAGCAGTTCTTC
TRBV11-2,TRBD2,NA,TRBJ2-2,CASSPGGLNTGELFF,TGTGCCAGCAGCCCGGGGGGACTGAACACCGGGGAGCTGTTTTTT
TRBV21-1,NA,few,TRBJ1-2,CASSKWAGEGYTF,TGTGCCAGCAGCAAATGGGCAGGGGAAGGCTACACCTTC
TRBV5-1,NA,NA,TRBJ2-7,CASSFGGGRSSYEQYF,TGCGCCAGCAGCTTTGGAGGTGGCAGGAGCTCCTACGAGCAGTACTTC
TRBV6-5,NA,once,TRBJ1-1,CASSYGPRGNTEAFF,TGTGCCAGCAGTTACGGGCCCCGGGGGAACACTGAAGCTTTCTTT
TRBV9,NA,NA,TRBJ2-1,CASSVGVVSYNEQFF,TGTGCCAGCAGCGTAGGAGTTGTCTCCTACAATGAGCAGTTCTTC
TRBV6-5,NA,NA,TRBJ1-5,CASSARGQPQHF,TGTGCCAGCAGTGCTCGGGGTCAGCCCCAGCATTTT
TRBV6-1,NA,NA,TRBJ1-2,CASSERNYGYTF,TGTGCCAGCAGTGAACGTAACTATGGCTACACCTTC
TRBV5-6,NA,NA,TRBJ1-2,CASSFNGDPSNYGYTF,TGTGCCAGCAGCTTTAACGGAGATCCCTCAAACTATGGCTACACCTTC
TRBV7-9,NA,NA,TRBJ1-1,CASSLYQDTEAFF,TGTGCCAGCAGCTTATATCAGGACACTGAAGCTTTCTTT
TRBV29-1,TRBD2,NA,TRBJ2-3,CSAPTSGTEDTQYF,TGCAGCGCCCCGACTAGCGGGACCGAAGATACGCAGTATTTT
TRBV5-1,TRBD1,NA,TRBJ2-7,CASSSRDSSTYEQYF,TGCGCCAGCAGCAGCCGGGACAGTTCTACCTACGAGCAGTACTTC
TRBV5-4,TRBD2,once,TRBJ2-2,CASSLGVLAANTGELFF,TGTGCCAGCAGCTTGGGGGTTCTAGCGGCGAACACCGGGGAGCTGTTTTTT
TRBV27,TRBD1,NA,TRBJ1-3,CASSGVNRDRVAGNTIYF,TGTGCCAGCAGCGGAGTTAACCGGGACAGGGTCGCGGGAAACACCATATATTTT
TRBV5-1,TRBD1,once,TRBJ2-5,CASSFLTGREETQYF,TGCGCCAGCAGCTTCCTGACAGGGAGAGAAGAGACCCAGTACTTC
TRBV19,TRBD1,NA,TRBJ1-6,CASRIDRGSYNSPLHF,TGTGCCAGTAGAATCGACAGGGGCTCCTATAATTCACCCCTCCACTTT
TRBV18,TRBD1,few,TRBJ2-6,CASSRQGASGANVLTF,TGTGCCAGCTCCCGACAGGGGGCTTCAGGGGCCAACGTCCTGACTTTC